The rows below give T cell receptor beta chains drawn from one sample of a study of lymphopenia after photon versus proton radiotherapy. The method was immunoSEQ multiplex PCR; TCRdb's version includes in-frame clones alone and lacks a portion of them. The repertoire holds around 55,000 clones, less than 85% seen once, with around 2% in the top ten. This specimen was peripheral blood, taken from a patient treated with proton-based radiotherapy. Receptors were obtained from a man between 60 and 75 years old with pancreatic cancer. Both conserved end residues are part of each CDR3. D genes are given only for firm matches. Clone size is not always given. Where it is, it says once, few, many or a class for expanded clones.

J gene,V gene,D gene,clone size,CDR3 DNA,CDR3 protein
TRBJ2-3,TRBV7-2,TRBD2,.,TGTGCCAGCAGCACCCGATCGCCTACTAGCGGGAACACAGATACGCAGTATTTT,CASSTRSPTSGNTDTQYF
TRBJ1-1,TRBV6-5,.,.,TGTGCCAGCAGACCCGGAGGGGGGGTTGGCACTGAAGCTTTCTTT,CASRPGGGVGTEAFF
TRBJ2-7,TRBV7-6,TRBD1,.,TGTGCCAGCAGCCCGCAGACAGGGGCCTACGAGCAGTACTTC,CASSPQTGAYEQYF
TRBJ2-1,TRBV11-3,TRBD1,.,TGTGCCAGCAGCACCCGACAGGGGAATGAGCAGTTCTTC,CASSTRQGNEQFF
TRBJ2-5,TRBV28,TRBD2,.,TGTGCCAGCATCAATAGCGGGGCATATAAGGAGACCCAGTACTTC,CASINSGAYKETQYF
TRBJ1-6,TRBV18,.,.,TGTGCCAGCTCACCGGGTACAGACAATTCACCCCTCCACTTT,CASSPGTDNSPLHF
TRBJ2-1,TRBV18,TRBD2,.,TGTGCCAGCTCACCACTTCCGGGACTAGCGGGAGAGTACAATGAGCAGTTCTTC,CASSPLPGLAGEYNEQFF
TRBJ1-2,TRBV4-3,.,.,TGCGCCAGCAGCCAAGAGAAAGCCAACTATGGCTACACCTTC,CASSQEKANYGYTF
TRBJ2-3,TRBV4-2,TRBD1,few,TGTGCCAGCAGCCAAGCGACGCAGGGGGCGGCAACAGATACGCAGTATTTT,CASSQATQGAATDTQYF
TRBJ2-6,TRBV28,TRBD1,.,TGTGCCAGCAGTTCCCCAGGGGGCTTGTCTGGGGCCAACGTCCTGACTTTC,CASSSPGGLSGANVLTF
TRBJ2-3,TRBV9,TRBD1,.,TGTGCCAGCAGCTGGGGGGACAGGGGGCGCCCAGATACGCAGTATTTT,CASSWGDRGRPDTQYF
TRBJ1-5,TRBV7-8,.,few,TGTGCCAGCAGCTTAGCGCACTTAGCATCCCCCAATCAGCCCCAGCATTTT,CASSLAHLASPNQPQHF
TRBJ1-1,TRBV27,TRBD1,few,TGTGCCAGCAGTTTGTATTCCGGGACAGGGCTTTTCATGAACACTGAAGCTTTCTTT,CASSLYSGTGLFMNTEAFF
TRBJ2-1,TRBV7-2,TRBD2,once,TGTGCCAGCAGCTTAAATAGCGGGAGGGTCCATGAGCAGTTCTTC,CASSLNSGRVHEQFF
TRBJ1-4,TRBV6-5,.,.,TGTGCCAGCAGTTACAACAGTGCAACTAATGAAAAACTGTTTTTT,CASSYNSATNEKLFF
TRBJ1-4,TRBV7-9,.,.,TGTGCCAGCAGGCAAAAGGGGCCTAATGAAAAACTGTTTTTT,CASRQKGPNEKLFF
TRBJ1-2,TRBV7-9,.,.,TGTGCCAGCAGTTTTACGGCGAGGCAGGGAAGGGACTATGGCTACACCTTC,CASSFTARQGRDYGYTF
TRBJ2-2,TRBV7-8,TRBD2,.,TGTGCCAGCAGAGGACTAGCGGGAGCGGAACCCGGGGAGCTGTTTTTT,CASRGLAGAEPGELFF
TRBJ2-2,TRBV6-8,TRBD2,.,TGTGCCAGCAGTTACTCCCTAGCGGGTCCCCCCGGGGAGCTGTTTTTT,CASSYSLAGPPGELFF
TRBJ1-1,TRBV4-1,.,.,TGCGCCAGCAGCCAACTTTTGATGCAGGGCGGGAGTGGAACTGAAGCTTTCTTT,CASSQLLMQGGSGTEAFF
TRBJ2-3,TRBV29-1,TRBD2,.,TGCAGCGTTGATCGGGGCGGGAGGACAGATACGCAGTATTTT,CSVDRGGRTDTQYF
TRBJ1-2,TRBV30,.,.,TGTGCCTGGAGTGTACTGGGACATTCTGGCTACACCTTC,CAWSVLGHSGYTF
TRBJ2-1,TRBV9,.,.,TGTGCCAGCAGCGAAGCCCCAGGGGTCACCTACAATGAGCAGTTCTTC,CASSEAPGVTYNEQFF
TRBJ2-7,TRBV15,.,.,TGTGCCACCAGCTTGACTGGCTACGAGCAGTACTTC,CATSLTGYEQYF
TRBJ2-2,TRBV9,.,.,TGTGCCAGCAGCGTAGGTCTTTCCGGGGAGCTGTTTTTT,CASSVGLSGELFF
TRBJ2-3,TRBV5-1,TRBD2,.,TGCGCCAGCAGCTCGGAGGCCCTAGCGGGGCGAGCAGATACGCAGTATTTT,CASSSEALAGRADTQYF
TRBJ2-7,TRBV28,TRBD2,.,TGTGCCAGCAGTTTGTGGGACGGCGCGGGGGGCGAGCAGTACTTC,CASSLWDGAGGEQYF
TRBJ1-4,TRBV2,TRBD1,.,TGTGCCAGCAGTGAAGAGGGGACAGCAACTAATGAAAAACTGTTTTTT,CASSEEGTATNEKLFF
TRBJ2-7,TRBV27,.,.,TGTGCCAGCAGTTTATATGGCGGCTACGAGCAGTACTTC,CASSLYGGYEQYF
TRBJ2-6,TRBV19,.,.,TGTGCCAGTAGTCCACGGACGGTGAGATCTGGGGCCAACGTCCTGACTTTC,CASSPRTVRSGANVLTF
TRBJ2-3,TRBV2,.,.,TGTGCCAGCAGTGAAAGAGCGACAGGCACAGATACGCAGTATTTT,CASSERATGTDTQYF
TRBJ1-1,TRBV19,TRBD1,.,TGTGCCAGTACCCTTCGATCGTGGGACAGGGCGGAGGACACTGAAGCTTTCTTT,CASTLRSWDRAEDTEAFF
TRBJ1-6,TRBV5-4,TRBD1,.,TGTGCCAGCAGTCCTGACAGGGATTCACCCCTCCACTTT,CASSPDRDSPLHF
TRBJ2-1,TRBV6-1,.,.,TGTGCCAGCAGTGAATTGGGGAATGAGCAGTTCTTC,CASSELGNEQFF
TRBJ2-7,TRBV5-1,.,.,TGCGCCAGCAGCTTGGGGCAGGCCCTCTCCGAGCAGTACTTC,CASSLGQALSEQYF
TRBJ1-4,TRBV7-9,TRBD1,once,TGTGCCAGCAGCTTGGCAGGGGGCGGTGGCGAAAAACTGTTTTTT,CASSLAGGGGEKLFF
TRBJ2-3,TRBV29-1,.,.,TGCAGCGTTGAAGGGGGGGGCCACACAGATACGCAGTATTTT,CSVEGGGHTDTQYF
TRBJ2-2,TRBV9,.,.,TGTGCCAGCACAGGGCTGAACACCGGGGAGCTGTTTTTT,CASTGLNTGELFF
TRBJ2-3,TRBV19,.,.,TGTGCCAGTAGTACAACCGGGACCAACACAGATACGCAGTATTTT,CASSTTGTNTDTQYF
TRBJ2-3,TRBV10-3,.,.,TGTGCCATCAGTGAGGCCACAGATACGCAGTATTTT,CAISEATDTQYF
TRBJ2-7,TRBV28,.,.,TGTGCCAGCAGTTTACAGGGTCAGGCCCACGAGCAGTACTTC,CASSLQGQAHEQYF
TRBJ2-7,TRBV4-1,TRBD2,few,TGCGCCAGCAGCCAAGTGGGACTAGCGGGAGGGCCGGGATCCTACGAGCAGTACTTC,CASSQVGLAGGPGSYEQYF
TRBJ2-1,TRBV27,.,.,TGTGCCAGCAGGCGAGAGACTTCCTACAATGAGCAGTTCTTC,CASRRETSYNEQFF
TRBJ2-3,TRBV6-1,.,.,TGTGCCAGCAGTCTGGACAGACTCACAGATACGCAGTATTTT,CASSLDRLTDTQYF
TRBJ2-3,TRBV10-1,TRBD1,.,TGCGCCAGCAGACCGACAGGGATGACAGATACGCAGTATTTT,CASRPTGMTDTQYF
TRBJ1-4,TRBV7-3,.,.,TGTGCCAGCAGCAGGGCAGATGAAAAACTGTTTTTT,CASSRADEKLFF
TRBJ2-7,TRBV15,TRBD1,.,TGTGCCACCAGCCTAGGACAGGGGGCGTACGAGCAGTACTTC,CATSLGQGAYEQYF
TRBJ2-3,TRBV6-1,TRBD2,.,TGTGCCAGCAGTGAATGGGATAGCGGGAGCTGGACAGATACGCAGTATTTT,CASSEWDSGSWTDTQYF
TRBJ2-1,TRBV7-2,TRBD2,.,TGTGCCAGCAGCTTAGGGCGCGATGCGGGAGGGTCCTACAATGAGCAGTTCTTC,CASSLGRDAGGSYNEQFF
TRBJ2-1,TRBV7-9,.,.,TGTGCCAGTACCCCGCTGATCCATGAGCAGTTCTTC,CASTPLIHEQFF
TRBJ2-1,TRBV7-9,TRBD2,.,TGTGCCAGCAGCTTAGGGACTAGCGCCTTAATCTACAATGAGCAGTTCTTC,CASSLGTSALIYNEQFF
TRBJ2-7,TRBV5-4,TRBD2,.,TGTGCCAGCAGCCTGGGGACTAGCGGGAGTTACGAGCAGTACTTC,CASSLGTSGSYEQYF
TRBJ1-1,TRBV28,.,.,TGTGCCAGCAGCGGTTCCATAGAGAGGGCTGAAGCTTTCTTT,CASSGSIERAEAFF
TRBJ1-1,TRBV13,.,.,TGTGCCAGCAGCTTATATACAGGGATCGCTGAAGCTTTCTTT,CASSLYTGIAEAFF
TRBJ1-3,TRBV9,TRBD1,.,TGTGCCAGCGGTAACAGGGGGGCCTCTGGAAACACCATATATTTT,CASGNRGASGNTIYF